The next 25 T cell receptor beta chains were all read from a single sample in a study of T-cell memory formation after mild COVID-19. TCRdb itself ran the 5' RACE reads through MiXCR, one entry per CDR3 protein. The repertoire has hundreds of thousands of distinct CDR3 sequences, 15% to 20% of them found once; the top ten carry around a fifth. The sequenced sample was PBMCs or a T cell subset sorted from them (not recorded which). The origin of the receptors is a man aged 18 to 30 who had mild COVID-19 (a few samples of this study predate the infection). Cell type and time point are not known.

There are many counts of this clonotype. This chain connects TRBV5-1 to TRBJ1-5; D remains unclear. Trimming took 2 bases from V and 5 from J, leaving 8 bases between them. The CDR3 spans 13 residues. Looked up from germline, CDR1 is SGHRS and CDR2 is YFSETQ. CDR3 in DNA: TGCGCCAGCAGCTTAATGACGGATCAGCCCCAGCATTTT. Translated: CASSLMTDQPQHF.

The chain couples TRBV9 to TRBJ2-7; D is possibly TRBD1 (6 bases). Germline CDR1 SGDLS, CDR2 YYNGEE. V gave up 0 bases and J gave up 5 bases, with 21 bases separating them. The CDR3 loop spans 17 amino acids. As DNA, the CDR3 is TGTGCCAGCAGCGTAGCTACAGGTGGGCGGCAGGGGAACGAGCAGTACTTC. Protein sequence: CASSVATGGRQGNEQYF.

This chain joins TRBV20-1 and TRBJ2-1; 12 positions agree with TRBD2. Germline values: CDR1 DFQATT, CDR2 SNEGSKA (reference sequence). V trimming: 3 bases; J trimming: 9 bases; junction bases outside the gene matches: 9. CDR3 length: 15 amino acids. CDR3 sequence: CSASRPSGGALEQFF. The CDR3 bases are TGCAGTGCTAGCCGTCCTAGCGGGGGGGCCCTTGAGCAGTTCTTC.

This clonotype was counted between two and nine times. The chain couples TRBV11-2 to TRBJ2-1; 11 bases agree with TRBD2. Germline CDR1 and CDR2: SGHAT and FQNNGV. J lost 0 bases, V lost 3 bases, and 7 bases had no gene match. This CDR3 has 18 residues. CDR3 DNA: TGTGCCAGCAGCTTTCAACTAGCGGGGGTGAGCTCCTACAATGAGCAGTTCTTC. Translation: CASSFQLAGVSSYNEQFF. Variable domain in full (rest from reference TRBV11-2 and TRBJ2-1): EAGVAQSPRYKIIEKRQSVAFWCNPISGHATLYWYQQILGQGPKLLIQFQNNGVVDDSQLPKDRFSAERLKGVDSTLKIQPAKLEDSAVYLCASSFQLAGVSSYNEQFFGPGTRLTVL.

This clonotype has a handful of counts. The J gene is TRBJ1-1, the V gene TRBV7-2; tentatively, D is TRBD1 (6 bases). CDR1 SGHTA and CDR2 FQGNSA come from the germline V gene. Trimming shortened V by 5 bases and J by 7 bases, and 14 bases separated the two germline ends. The CDR3 runs to 13 residues. In DNA, the CDR3 is TGTGCCAGCAGCAACAGGGCCAGAATTGAAGCTTTCTTT. It specifies CASSNRARIEAFF.

This clonotype was observed once. The V and J genes are TRBV11-2 and TRBJ2-3; D is ambiguous. Between the trimmed V and J ends, which lost 5 bases and 0 bases, there was a span of 9 bases. Germline CDR1 reads SGHAT; CDR2 reads FQNNGV. This CDR3 region has 14 residues. The CDR3 here is CASSPLRSTDTQYF. In nucleotides, the CDR3 is TGTGCCAGCAGCCCCCTCCGTAGCACAGATACGCAGTATTTT.

A few counts support this clonotype. The V gene is TRBV5-1, the J gene TRBJ1-1; D perhaps matches TRBD1 (5 bases). Per germline, CDR1 SGHRS and CDR2 YFSETQ. Trimming took 2 bases from V and 0 from J, leaving 20 bases between them. The CDR3 length is 18 residues. The chain's CDR3 is CASSLNLRDPRMNTEAFF. The CDR3 DNA reads as TGCGCCAGCAGCTTAAACCTCCGGGACCCCAGGATGAACACTGAAGCTTTCTTT.

V is TRBV19 and J is TRBJ1-1; 9 bases fit TRBD1. Germline loops: CDR1 LNHDA, CDR2 SQIVND (reference sequence). Unmatched junction bases numbered 13, after V lost 9 bases and J lost 8 bases. This CDR3 is 14 amino acids long. The CDR3 loop reads CASHGGRDREEAFF. The CDR3 coding sequence is TGTGCCAGCCATGGGGGCCGGGACAGGGAGGAAGCTTTCTTT.

The chain couples TRBV10-3 to TRBJ2-2, with TRBD2 as a possible D gene (6 bases). The CDR3 consists of 13 residues. Trimming left V 6 bases short and J 1 base short, with 6 bases between. Germline values: CDR1 ENHRY, CDR2 SYGVKD. This CDR3 is CAISGGNTGELFF. CDR3 nucleotides: TGTGCCATCAGCGGGGGGAACACCGGGGAGCTGTTTTTT.

The CDR3 DNA is TGTGCCAGCAGCTTGAACGATCCTAATACGCAGTATTTT. The encoded protein is CASSLNDPNTQYF. The V call is TRBV7-3, the J call TRBJ2-3; the D is unclear. Germline CDR1 SGHTA, CDR2 FQGTGA. The CDR3 is 13 residues long. V lost 3 bases, J lost 7 bases, and 11 bases lay in between.

This clonotype appeared many times. This chain joins TRBV5-6 and TRBJ2-3; TRBD1 matches at 9 bases. This CDR3 has 16 residues. The V segment lost 4 bases and the J segment 2 bases; nucleotides outside the gene matches: 8. Germline V lookup: CDR1 SGHDT, CDR2 YYEEEE. The CDR3 is CASSLQGAGNTDTQYF. The CDR3 coding sequence is TGTGCCAGCAGCCTACAGGGGGCTGGGAACACAGATACGCAGTATTTT.

V is TRBV6-5 and J is TRBJ1-1; D might be TRBD1 (5 bases). The V gene's germline CDR1 is MNHEY and CDR2 SVGAGI. The CDR3 has 11 amino acids. The chain's CDR3 is CASRTSTEAFF. DNA for the CDR3: TGTGCAAGCCGGACATCCACTGAAGCTTTCTTT.

Note on this clonotype: The conserved phenylalanine or tryptophan normally closing the CDR3 is absent here, so this likely arose from a read error. The DNA is left out, because the CDR3 cannot be placed on it with certainty; the CDR3 is given as TCRdb lists it. The CDR3 is CASSPGQGTSFL. The J gene is TRBJ2-1, the V gene TRBV5-6; the table's D call, TRBD1, was not checked against the DNA. The CDR3 is 12 amino acids in total, end residues counted. Germline CDR1 is SGHDT and CDR2 is YYEEEE.

The chain combines TRBV6-2 or TRBV6-3 with TRBJ2-2; TRBD2 might be the D (5 bases). The CDR3 contains 12 residues. The V gene lost 6 bases and the J gene lost 10 bases, with 12 bases spanning the gap. Germline loops: CDR1 MNHEY, CDR2 SVGEGT. CDR3 sequence: CASRDGVLELFF. The CDR3 coding sequence is TGTGCCAGCAGAGACGGGGTCCTGGAGCTGTTTTTT.

This chain links TRBV20-1 with TRBJ2-7, with D unclear. V was clipped by 0 bases and J by 2 bases, with 14 bases between them. The CDR3 has 15 residues. The germline CDR1 and CDR2 sequences are DFQATT and SNEGSKA (reference sequence). The CDR3 reads CSARDYGRRTYEQYF. The DNA for the CDR3 is TGCAGTGCTAGAGATTATGGCAGGCGAACCTACGAGCAGTACTTC.

J is TRBJ2-7 and V is TRBV12-3 or TRBV12-4; D gene ambiguous. This CDR3 is built from 12 residues. V lost 5 bases and J lost 4, with 9 bases in between. The CDR3 DNA reads TGTGCCAGCAGTCTCTGGGAATACGAGCAGTACGTC. Translating it yields CASSLWEYEQYV.

J is TRBJ2-3 and V is TRBV7-3, with 8 bases aligning to TRBD2. With 4 bases clipped from V and 5 bases from J, the junction kept 11 bases outside the gene matches. Germline assignment: CDR1 SGHTA and CDR2 FQGTGA. This CDR3 spans 16 amino acids. CDR3 in DNA: TGTGCCAGCAGCTCTCTCGGGAGGGGAGGCCGAGATACGCAGTATTTT. This gives the protein CASSSLGRGGRDTQYF.

This chain joins TRBV5-1 and TRBJ1-1; D remains unclear. Trimming left V 3 bases short and J 4 bases short, with 13 bases between. CDR3 length: 14 residues. Germline values: CDR1 SGHRS, CDR2 YFSETQ. CDR3 amino acids: CASSWGWQSTEAFF. CDR3 in DNA: TGCGCCAGCAGCTGGGGATGGCAGAGCACTGAAGCTTTCTTT.

This clonotype has just a few counts. V and J are TRBV4-2 and TRBJ2-3; D might be TRBD2 (6 bases). Germline CDR1 LGHNA, CDR2 YNFKEQ. V dropped 4 bases and J dropped 4 bases, with 9 bases sitting between them. The CDR3 has 13 residues. DNA for the CDR3: TGTGCCAGCAGCCGGAGACTAGCAGATACGCAGTATTTT. This encodes CASSRRLADTQYF.

The genes are TRBV5-4 and TRBJ2-3; 13 bases align to TRBD2. The CDR3 is 16 amino acids. Trimming cost V 3 bases and J 3 bases; bases outside gene matches: 4. In germline, CDR1 is SGHNT, CDR2 YYREEE (reference sequence). The CDR3 protein is CASSYRTSGRTDTQYF. CDR3 coding DNA: TGTGCCAGCAGCTACAGGACTAGCGGGAGAACAGATACGCAGTATTTT.

This chain uses TRBV28 with TRBJ1-4; D is unclear. The germline V and J ends were trimmed by 5 bases and 0 bases, with 13 bases remaining between them. This CDR3 is 16 amino acids long. The germline V gene has CDR1 MDHEN and CDR2 SYDVKM. For the CDR3, the DNA is TGTGCCAGCAGTGGCGAGTTCGTTGCAACTAATGAAAAACTGTTTTTT. Translating it yields CASSGEFVATNEKLFF.

At least ten counts were recorded for this clonotype. The chain employs TRBV9 and TRBJ1-5; perhaps TRBD1 as D (5 bases). V lost 4 bases and J 9 bases, leaving 20 bases between the germline ends. The germline CDR1 and CDR2 sequences are SGDLS and YYNGEE. This CDR3 is 15 amino acids long. The CDR3: CASSPRAGINSPQHF. CDR3 sequence (DNA): TGTGCCAGCAGCCCAAGGGCAGGGATTAACTCGCCCCAGCATTTT.

This clonotype was seen at least ten times. The V call is TRBV5-1, the J call TRBJ1-5; no reliable D call. This CDR3 is built from 14 residues. Trimming stripped 4 bases from V and 2 bases from J, with 10 bases between. The germline V gene encodes CDR1 SGHRS and CDR2 YFSETQ. Written as DNA, the CDR3 is TGCGCCAGCAGCGAGGGTATGGGCAATCAGCCCCAGCATTTT. Translating it yields CASSEGMGNQPQHF.

This clonotype appeared a few times. This chain joins TRBV7-2 and TRBJ2-7; unclear D gene. The V gene's germline CDR1 is SGHTA and CDR2 FQGNSA. The CDR3 length is 14 residues. Trimming shortened V by 6 bases and J by 0 bases, and 12 bases separated the two germline ends. The CDR3 coding sequence is TGTGCCAGCAGGCCGGCCCATAGCTCCTACGAGCAGTACTTC. Translated, it gives CASRPAHSSYEQYF.

The genes are TRBV6-6 and TRBJ2-3; 9 bases line up with TRBD2. V gave up 0 bases and J gave up 6 bases; unmatched junction bases: 10. This CDR3 comprises 17 residues. Germline V gene data show CDR1 as MNHNY and CDR2 as SVGAGI (reference sequence). The CDR3 nucleotides read TGTGCCAGCAGTTACTCGAGAGCGGGGGGCCAAAGGGATACGCAGTATTTT. This sequence encodes CASSYSRAGGQRDTQYF.